The TCR beta chain described here comes from a study of cytomegalovirus exposure and HLA in healthy donors. V lost 6 bases and J lost 6; bases outside the gene matches: 9. CDR1 MDHEN and CDR2 SYDVKM come from the germline V gene. The CDR3 runs to 15 residues. PCR amplification relied on 60 Vbeta primers (plus 13 Jbeta primers). Assay used: immunoSEQ multiplex PCR; TCRdb lists only in-frame clones, some missing. The sample contains roughly 43,000 clones, around three quarters of which appear only once. This TCR was sampled from a man younger than 45 in good health and CMV-seronegative. Input material: PBMCs. V gene TRBV28 combines with J gene TRBJ2-3; 10 bases line up with TRBD2. In nucleotides, the CDR3 is TGTGCCAGCAGCAACACACTAGCGGGACGGGATACGCAGTATTTT. Translation: CASSNTLAGRDTQYF.